The next 12 T cell receptor beta chains were all read from a single sample in a study of blood T cell repertoires in COVID-19. Repertoires were generated with immunoSEQ multiplex PCR, while TCRdb's copy carries only in-frame clones and drops some. The table lists fewer than 85,000 clones, around three quarters of them singletons. Sample: peripheral blood. All receptors derive from a woman older than 75 with active or convalescent COVID-19.

V usage is TRBV6-6 and J usage is TRBJ2-3; D unresolved. Germline loops: CDR1 MNHNY, CDR2 SVGAGI (reference sequence). The length of the CDR3 is 16 residues. V was cut by 7 bases and J by 3 bases, with 20 bases left in between. CDR3 nucleotide sequence: TGTGCCAGCACTTTAAGCCTGGTCCCTACGACAGATACGCAGTATTTT. This encodes CASTLSLVPTTDTQYF.

V and J are TRBV28 and TRBJ1-4; possible D gene TRBD1, 6 bases. The length of the CDR3 is 13 residues. The germline V and J ends were trimmed by 8 bases and 6 bases, with 13 bases remaining between them. The germline CDR1 and CDR2 sequences are MDHEN and SYDVKM. The CDR3 nucleotides are TGTGCCAGCGGGAGGGGGGCGGATGAAAAACTGTTTTTT. This sequence encodes CASGRGADEKLFF.

V and J are TRBV5-1 and TRBJ2-7; TRBD2 is a possible D gene (5 bases). Germline V gene data show CDR1 as SGHRS and CDR2 as YFSETQ. The CDR3 length is 15 residues. The V and J ends lost 1 base and 1 base respectively, with 12 bases between them. CDR3 amino acids: CASSLSGRASYEQYF. Written as DNA, the CDR3 is TGCGCCAGCAGCTTGTCGGGGAGAGCTTCCTACGAGCAGTACTTC.

V is TRBV19 and J is TRBJ2-2, with D unclear. This CDR3 spans 13 amino acids. Trimming removed 0 bases from V and 5 bases from J, with 4 bases in between. CDR1 LNHDA and CDR2 SQIVND come from the germline V gene (reference sequence). The CDR3, as DNA: TGTGCCAGTAGTATAGAGTCAACCGGGGAGCTGTTTTTT. This codes for CASSIESTGELFF.

The rearrangement joins TRBV28 to TRBJ2-7; D might be TRBD1 (6 bases). Germline CDR1 MDHEN, CDR2 SYDVKM. Trimming removed 2 bases at V and 13 bases at J, with 15 bases between. CDR3 size: 12 residues. The CDR3, as DNA: TGTGCCAGCAGTTTACAGGTCAGGGGCCTTTACTTC. Translated, it gives CASSLQVRGLYF.

The CDR3 protein is CASSQTRQGANTEAFF. The CDR3 DNA reads TGCGCCAGCAGCCAAACTCGACAGGGGGCGAACACTGAAGCTTTCTTT. This chain joins TRBV4-3 and TRBJ1-1; 10 bases agree with TRBD1. Losses at the gene ends were 2 bases for V and 1 base for J; bases not matched to a gene: 4. CDR1 is LGHNA, CDR2 YSLEER, per germline. CDR3 length equals 16 residues.

The genes are TRBV23-1 and TRBJ1-4, with D possibly matching TRBD1 (5 bases). TRBV23-1 is sorted into the ORF group, with uncertain function. The CDR3 covers 19 residues. The V gene lost 7 bases and the J gene lost 7 bases, with 31 bases spanning the gap. The CDR3 spells CASTESSPTGPIGVEKLFF. The CDR3, as DNA: TGCGCCAGCACCGAATCCTCTCCAACCGGGCCGATAGGGGTTGAAAAACTGTTTTTT.

The chain employs TRBV19 and TRBJ2-4; 9 nucleotides line up with TRBD1. Germline CDR1 is LNHDA and CDR2 is SQIVND (reference sequence). V dropped 1 base and J dropped 3; count of bases not matched to a gene: 10. This CDR3 spans 18 amino acids. The DNA for the CDR3 is TGTGCCAGTAGTATAGTTCGACAGGGGGTAATGGGCAAAAACATTCAGTACTTC. It is translated as CASSIVRQGVMGKNIQYF. The full variable domain, its missing parts supplied by reference TRBV19 and TRBJ2-4, is DGGITQSPKYLFRKEGQNVTLSCEQNLNHDAMYWYRQDPGQGLRLIYYSQIVNDFQKGDIAEGYSVSREKKESFPLTVTSAQKNPTAFYLCASSIVRQGVMGKNIQYFGAGTRLSVL.

V usage is TRBV28 and J usage is TRBJ2-1; D unresolved. The CDR3 length is 14 residues. The germline gives CDR1 MDHEN, CDR2 SYDVKM. Trimming left V 0 bases short and J 2 bases short, with 5 bases between. CDR3 in amino acids: CASSLWKPYNEQFF. The DNA of the CDR3 is TGTGCCAGCAGTTTATGGAAGCCCTACAATGAGCAGTTCTTC. Complete variable domain (other parts from reference TRBV28 and TRBJ2-1): DVKVTQSSRYLVKRTGEKVFLECVQDMDHENMFWYRQDPGLGLRLIYFSYDVKMKEKGDIPEGYSVSREKKERFSLILESASTNQTSMYLCASSLWKPYNEQFFGPGTRLTVL.

The chain links TRBV18 to TRBJ2-1, with D possibly being TRBD1 (5 bases). Looked up from germline, CDR1 is KGHSH and CDR2 is LQKENI. The length of the CDR3 is 13 residues. The V and J ends lost 5 bases and 5 bases respectively, with 10 bases between them. The CDR3 region is CASSAVDNNEQFF. The CDR3 nucleotides read TGTGCCAGCTCAGCCGTGGACAACAATGAGCAGTTCTTC.

The DNA of the CDR3 is TGTGCCAGCAGTGAGGCGGGGGGCGCGGAGACCTTC. It codes for CASSEAGGAETF. The J gene is TRBJ1-2, the V gene TRBV2; the D gene is possibly TRBD1 (6 bases). Germline V gene lookup returns CDR1 SNHLY and CDR2 FYNNEI. This CDR3 has 12 residues. The V and J ends lost 3 bases and 14 bases respectively, with 16 bases between them.

The chain recombines TRBV11-2 with TRBJ2-5; 10 nucleotides agree with TRBD2. CDR1 is SGHAT and CDR2 is FQNNGV in the germline V gene. This CDR3 region has 17 residues. The ends lost 1 base at V and 0 bases at J; junction bases unmatched: 5. CDR3 amino acids: CASSLGTSGAHQETQYF. In DNA form, the CDR3 reads TGTGCCAGCAGCTTAGGGACTAGCGGAGCTCACCAAGAGACCCAGTACTTC.